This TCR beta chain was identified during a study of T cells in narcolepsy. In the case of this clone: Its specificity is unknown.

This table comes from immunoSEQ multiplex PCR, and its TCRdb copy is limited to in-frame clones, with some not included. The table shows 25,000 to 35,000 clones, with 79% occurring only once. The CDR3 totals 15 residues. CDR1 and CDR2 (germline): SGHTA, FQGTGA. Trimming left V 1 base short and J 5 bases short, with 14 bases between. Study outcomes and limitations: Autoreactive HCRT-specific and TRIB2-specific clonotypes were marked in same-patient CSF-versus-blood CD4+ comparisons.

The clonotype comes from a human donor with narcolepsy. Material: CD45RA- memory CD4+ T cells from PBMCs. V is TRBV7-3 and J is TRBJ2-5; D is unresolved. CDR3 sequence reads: CASSLIAGNVETQYF. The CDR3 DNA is TGTGCCAGCAGCTTAATAGCTGGTAATGTGGAGACCCAGTACTTC. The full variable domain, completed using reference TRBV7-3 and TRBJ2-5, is GAGVSQTPSNKVTEKGKYVELRCDPISGHTALYWYRQSLGQGPEFLIYFQGTGAADDSGLPNDRFFAVRPEGSVSTLKIQRTERGDSAVYLCASSLIAGNVETQYFGPGTRLLVL.